This T cell receptor (beta chain) was profiled in a study of blood T cells in healthy people across ages. Study findings and constraints: It was held that the diversity estimates obtained from one million T cells were underestimates.

As for this clonotype: The target antigen is unknown.

PCR was performed a second time for roughly 6 to 12 cycles using a sample-barcoded 5' primer and a J-beta primer mix. Per sample, CDR3-containing paired-end reads numbered at least 2.5 million. Each CDR3 protein is one row after TCRdb ran MiXCR on the 5' RACE reads. Among hundreds of thousands of distinct CDR3 sequences listed, 29% were seen once. Trimming left V 5 bases short and J 6 bases short, with 13 bases between. This CDR3 has 13 amino acids. Germline CDR1 reads MNHEY; CDR2 reads SVGEGT. The source of this sequence is an elderly woman in good health. The chain carries TRBV6-2 or TRBV6-3 and TRBJ1-1; tentative D call: TRBD1 (5 bases). Sequenced sample: blood. Written as DNA, the CDR3 is TGTGCCAGCAGTACGGGGGTGAAAGCTGAAGCTTTCTTT. It yields the protein CASSTGVKAEAFF.